These T cell receptor beta chains were read from a single sample in a study of a mutant IDH1 vaccine in newly diagnosed glioma. Their specific antigens are unknown. The protocol was immunoSEQ multiplex PCR, while the TCRdb copy is restricted to in-frame clones and leaves out a portion. This table has 20,000 or so clones, roughly 84% appearing once. The source material was PBMCs, sampled from a glioma patient whose treatment included an IDH1 peptide vaccine. The receptors come from a man aged 40-49 years with glioma. Each CDR3 is given with its conserved first and last residue. Fields, in order: D gene, clone size, V gene, J gene, CDR3 protein, CDR3 DNA. A D gene is named only where the DNA matches it firmly. A clone size is listed for some rows: how often the clone was seen (once, few, many), or a class if it is expanded.

D gene: TRBD1
clone size: .
V gene: TRBV6-1
J gene: TRBJ1-5
CDR3 protein: CASSRGQGKNQPQHF
CDR3 DNA: TGTGCCAGCAGCCGGGGACAGGGGAAAAATCAGCCCCAGCATTTT

D gene: TRBD2
clone size: .
V gene: TRBV27
J gene: TRBJ2-3
CDR3 protein: CASSLKERELRRDTQYF
CDR3 DNA: TGTGCCAGCAGTTTAAAGGAGCGGGAGCTCCGGAGGGATACGCAGTATTTT

D gene: TRBD2
clone size: .
V gene: TRBV19
J gene: TRBJ2-3
CDR3 protein: CASSIIRAGGRGDTQYF
CDR3 DNA: TGTGCCAGTAGTATTATAAGAGCGGGAGGGCGGGGAGATACGCAGTATTTT

D gene: .
clone size: .
V gene: TRBV4-1
J gene: TRBJ1-1
CDR3 protein: CASSQDPRYTEAFF
CDR3 DNA: TGCGCCAGCAGCCAAGACCCCAGGTACACTGAAGCTTTCTTT

D gene: TRBD1
clone size: .
V gene: TRBV9
J gene: TRBJ2-7
CDR3 protein: CASSVARWDRFIFYEQYF
CDR3 DNA: TGTGCCAGCAGCGTAGCTCGATGGGACAGGTTTATTTTCTACGAGCAGTACTTC

D gene: .
clone size: .
V gene: TRBV5-1
J gene: TRBJ1-1
CDR3 protein: CASSLAPGRRAFF
CDR3 DNA: TGCGCCAGCAGCTTGGCCCCGGGACGGCGAGCTTTCTTT

D gene: TRBD1
clone size: .
V gene: TRBV2
J gene: TRBJ2-7
CDR3 protein: CASRPDRVPSYEQYF
CDR3 DNA: TGTGCCAGCAGGCCCGACAGGGTCCCCTCCTACGAGCAGTACTTC

D gene: .
clone size: once
V gene: TRBV19
J gene: TRBJ2-2
CDR3 protein: CASTPWEGANGELFF
CDR3 DNA: TGTGCCAGTACCCCCTGGGAGGGGGCAAACGGGGAGCTGTTTTTT

D gene: .
clone size: .
V gene: TRBV10-3
J gene: TRBJ2-7
CDR3 protein: CAISGVGPEQYF
CDR3 DNA: TGTGCCATCAGTGGCGTGGGGCCCGAGCAGTACTTC

D gene: .
clone size: few
V gene: TRBV5-1
J gene: TRBJ2-7
CDR3 protein: CASSLVVSPYEQYF
CDR3 DNA: TGCGCCAGCAGCTTGGTTGTCAGCCCCTACGAGCAGTACTTC

D gene: .
clone size: .
V gene: TRBV5-1
J gene: TRBJ2-1
CDR3 protein: CASSLIGLPNEQFF
CDR3 DNA: TGCGCCAGCAGCTTGATAGGGCTCCCCAATGAGCAGTTCTTC

D gene: .
clone size: .
V gene: TRBV2
J gene: TRBJ2-1
CDR3 protein: CASSPGEWSYNEQFF
CDR3 DNA: TGTGCCAGCAGCCCGGGGGAATGGAGCTACAATGAGCAGTTCTTC

D gene: .
clone size: once
V gene: TRBV6-5
J gene: TRBJ2-5
CDR3 protein: CASSATSFSETQYF
CDR3 DNA: TGTGCCAGCAGTGCCACTAGCTTCTCAGAGACCCAGTACTTC

D gene: TRBD1
clone size: .
V gene: TRBV27
J gene: TRBJ2-5
CDR3 protein: CASSFRGRETQYF
CDR3 DNA: TGTGCCAGCAGTTTCAGGGGGCGGGAGACCCAGTACTTC

D gene: .
clone size: once
V gene: TRBV13
J gene: TRBJ2-7
CDR3 protein: CASSRTGDTYEQYF
CDR3 DNA: TGTGCCAGCAGCCGGACGGGCGACACCTACGAGCAGTACTTC

D gene: .
clone size: few
V gene: TRBV25-1
J gene: TRBJ1-1
CDR3 protein: CASSDVGNTEAFF
CDR3 DNA: TGTGCCAGCAGTGATGTGGGAAACACTGAAGCTTTCTTT

D gene: .
clone size: once
V gene: TRBV6-5
J gene: TRBJ1-1
CDR3 protein: CASSTGGGVRAEAFF
CDR3 DNA: TGTGCCAGCAGTACCGGAGGCGGGGTTCGGGCTGAAGCTTTCTTT

D gene: .
clone size: .
V gene: TRBV9
J gene: TRBJ1-1
CDR3 protein: CASSRQLNTEAFF
CDR3 DNA: TGTGCCAGCTCTCGGCAGTTGAACACTGAAGCTTTCTTT

D gene: TRBD1
clone size: .
V gene: TRBV10-3
J gene: TRBJ2-1
CDR3 protein: CAISEGDRGQQFF
CDR3 DNA: TGTGCCATCAGTGAGGGTGACAGGGGCCAGCAGTTCTTC

D gene: TRBD2
clone size: .
V gene: TRBV9
J gene: TRBJ2-7
CDR3 protein: CASSSGTSGLTKQYF
CDR3 DNA: TGTGCCAGCAGCTCCGGGACTAGCGGTCTTACGAAGCAGTACTTC

D gene: TRBD2
clone size: .
V gene: TRBV19
J gene: TRBJ2-7
CDR3 protein: CASSTLGTSGSQYF
CDR3 DNA: TGTGCCAGTAGTACCCTTGGGACTAGCGGCTCGCAGTACTTC

D gene: TRBD2
clone size: .
V gene: TRBV5-8
J gene: TRBJ2-5
CDR3 protein: CASSLGLADQETQYF
CDR3 DNA: TGTGCCAGCAGCCTAGGACTAGCGGACCAAGAGACCCAGTACTTC

D gene: TRBD2
clone size: .
V gene: TRBV7-2
J gene: TRBJ2-7
CDR3 protein: CASSPTSGGTYEQYF
CDR3 DNA: TGTGCCAGCAGCCCGACTAGCGGGGGGACCTACGAGCAGTACTTC

D gene: TRBD1
clone size: .
V gene: TRBV9
J gene: TRBJ2-1
CDR3 protein: CASEETGSSYNEQFF
CDR3 DNA: TGTGCCAGCGAAGAGACAGGGAGCTCCTACAATGAGCAGTTCTTC

D gene: .
clone size: once
V gene: TRBV6-6
J gene: TRBJ1-1
CDR3 protein: CASNQGLLMNTEAFF
CDR3 DNA: TGTGCCAGCAACCAGGGGCTACTCATGAACACTGAAGCTTTCTTT

D gene: .
clone size: .
V gene: TRBV25-1
J gene: TRBJ2-5
CDR3 protein: CASSDTRDVGETQYF
CDR3 DNA: TGTGCCAGCAGTGATACTAGGGATGTGGGGGAGACCCAGTACTTC

D gene: TRBD1
clone size: .
V gene: TRBV13
J gene: TRBJ2-1
CDR3 protein: CASSLRTGWNNEQFF
CDR3 DNA: TGTGCCAGCAGCTTAAGGACAGGGTGGAACAATGAGCAGTTCTTC

D gene: .
clone size: .
V gene: TRBV14
J gene: TRBJ2-3
CDR3 protein: CASSQERGRDTDTQYF
CDR3 DNA: TGTGCCAGCAGCCAAGAACGGGGGCGCGACACAGATACGCAGTATTTT

D gene: TRBD1
clone size: .
V gene: TRBV18
J gene: TRBJ2-7
CDR3 protein: CASSPPGQGAGEQYF
CDR3 DNA: TGTGCCAGCTCACCACCGGGACAGGGGGCGGGGGAGCAGTACTTC

D gene: .
clone size: .
V gene: TRBV29-1
J gene: TRBJ2-7
CDR3 protein: CSVDTLSSYEQYF
CDR3 DNA: TGCAGCGTCGATACATTGAGCTCCTACGAGCAGTACTTC

D gene: TRBD2
clone size: .
V gene: TRBV5-4
J gene: TRBJ2-7
CDR3 protein: CASSLGLAGSRYEQYF
CDR3 DNA: TGTGCCAGCAGCTTGGGACTAGCGGGGTCTCGGTACGAGCAGTACTTC

D gene: .
clone size: .
V gene: TRBV15
J gene: TRBJ2-7
CDR3 protein: CATSRVKGPGSSYEQYF
CDR3 DNA: TGTGCCACCAGCAGAGTTAAGGGACCGGGGAGCTCCTACGAGCAGTACTTC

D gene: .
clone size: few
V gene: TRBV5-1
J gene: TRBJ2-7
CDR3 protein: CASSFSPGAYYEQYF
CDR3 DNA: TGCGCCAGCAGCTTCTCCCCGGGGGCCTACTACGAGCAGTACTTC

D gene: .
clone size: .
V gene: TRBV21-1
J gene: TRBJ2-7
CDR3 protein: CASSTPGYEQYF
CDR3 DNA: TGTGCCAGCAGCACCCCGGGCTACGAGCAGTACTTC

D gene: TRBD2
clone size: .
V gene: TRBV7-2
J gene: TRBJ2-7
CDR3 protein: CASSSAGTSGYEQYF
CDR3 DNA: TGTGCCAGCAGCTCCGCCGGGACTAGCGGCTACGAGCAGTACTTC

D gene: .
clone size: .
V gene: TRBV19
J gene: TRBJ2-5
CDR3 protein: CASSPGTRSSWETQYF
CDR3 DNA: TGTGCCAGTAGTCCCGGGACACGTTCGTCGTGGGAGACCCAGTACTTC

D gene: .
clone size: .
V gene: TRBV5-1
J gene: TRBJ2-5
CDR3 protein: CASSLGKAAISQETQYF
CDR3 DNA: TGCGCCAGCAGCTTGGGGAAAGCGGCCATTAGCCAAGAGACCCAGTACTTC

D gene: TRBD2
clone size: .
V gene: TRBV29-1
J gene: TRBJ2-7
CDR3 protein: CSATSERTYEQYF
CDR3 DNA: TGCAGCGCTACTAGCGAAAGGACCTACGAGCAGTACTTC

D gene: .
clone size: .
V gene: TRBV18
J gene: TRBJ2-7
CDR3 protein: CASSPPRLSESYYEQYF
CDR3 DNA: TGTGCCAGCTCACCACCGAGATTGAGCGAGAGCTACTACGAGCAGTACTTC

D gene: TRBD1
clone size: .
V gene: TRBV6-6
J gene: TRBJ2-1
CDR3 protein: CASSVTGGEQFF
CDR3 DNA: TGTGCCAGCAGTGTTACAGGGGGCGAACAGTTCTTC

D gene: TRBD2
clone size: .
V gene: TRBV28
J gene: TRBJ2-7
CDR3 protein: CASSLSGSVYEQYF
CDR3 DNA: TGTGCCAGCAGTTTAAGCGGGAGTGTCTACGAGCAGTACTTC

D gene: TRBD2
clone size: once
V gene: TRBV29-1
J gene: TRBJ2-7
CDR3 protein: CSVDAGGEQYF
CDR3 DNA: TGCAGCGTTGATGCGGGAGGCGAGCAGTACTTC

D gene: TRBD1
clone size: .
V gene: TRBV11-3
J gene: TRBJ2-7
CDR3 protein: CASSFGGGQGNEQYF
CDR3 DNA: TGTGCCAGCAGCTTCGGTGGCGGACAGGGGAACGAGCAGTACTTC

D gene: .
clone size: .
V gene: TRBV7-9
J gene: TRBJ2-7
CDR3 protein: CASSLQDSYEQYF
CDR3 DNA: TGTGCCAGCAGCTTACAGGACAGCTACGAGCAGTACTTC

D gene: .
clone size: .
V gene: TRBV28
J gene: TRBJ2-7
CDR3 protein: CASAPRSSYEQYF
CDR3 DNA: TGTGCCAGCGCGCCGAGGAGCTCCTACGAGCAGTACTTC

D gene: TRBD2
clone size: .
V gene: TRBV14
J gene: TRBJ2-1
CDR3 protein: CASSQASGGRSSYNEQFF
CDR3 DNA: TGTGCCAGCAGCCAAGCCAGTGGCGGGAGATCGTCCTACAATGAGCAGTTCTTC

D gene: .
clone size: .
V gene: TRBV6-5
J gene: TRBJ2-7
CDR3 protein: CASRAAQGAQYF
CDR3 DNA: TGTGCCAGCAGGGCGGCCCAGGGTGCGCAGTACTTC

D gene: .
clone size: .
V gene: TRBV7-6
J gene: TRBJ2-3
CDR3 protein: CASSLVSTSTDTQYF
CDR3 DNA: TGTGCCAGCAGCTTAGTAAGCACTAGCACAGATACGCAGTATTTT

D gene: TRBD1
clone size: .
V gene: TRBV19
J gene: TRBJ2-5
CDR3 protein: CASSTGTGRGETQYF
CDR3 DNA: TGTGCCAGTAGTACCGGGACAGGGAGGGGAGAGACCCAGTACTTC

D gene: .
clone size: few
V gene: TRBV7-2
J gene: TRBJ2-7
CDR3 protein: CASSSLGDEQYF
CDR3 DNA: TGTGCCAGCAGCTCCCTTGGGGACGAGCAGTACTTC

D gene: .
clone size: .
V gene: TRBV19
J gene: TRBJ1-1
CDR3 protein: CASSIGSRRGYTEAFF
CDR3 DNA: TGTGCCAGTAGTATTGGGTCACGGAGAGGATACACTGAAGCTTTCTTT

D gene: .
clone size: few
V gene: TRBV21-1
J gene: TRBJ1-2
CDR3 protein: CAKMVSGTGYTF
CDR3 DNA: TGTGCCAAGATGGTGTCGGGGACTGGCTACACCTTC

D gene: TRBD2
clone size: .
V gene: TRBV11-2
J gene: TRBJ2-1
CDR3 protein: CASSVTSGAYNEQFF
CDR3 DNA: TGTGCCAGCAGCGTGACTAGCGGGGCCTACAATGAGCAGTTCTTC

D gene: .
clone size: .
V gene: TRBV18
J gene: TRBJ1-5
CDR3 protein: CASSPGSNQPQHF
CDR3 DNA: TGTGCCAGCTCACCAGGCAGCAATCAGCCCCAGCATTTT

D gene: TRBD2
clone size: .
V gene: TRBV4-3
J gene: TRBJ2-7
CDR3 protein: CASSQAHLAGGDYEQYF
CDR3 DNA: TGCGCCAGCAGCCAAGCTCATTTAGCGGGAGGCGACTACGAGCAGTACTTC